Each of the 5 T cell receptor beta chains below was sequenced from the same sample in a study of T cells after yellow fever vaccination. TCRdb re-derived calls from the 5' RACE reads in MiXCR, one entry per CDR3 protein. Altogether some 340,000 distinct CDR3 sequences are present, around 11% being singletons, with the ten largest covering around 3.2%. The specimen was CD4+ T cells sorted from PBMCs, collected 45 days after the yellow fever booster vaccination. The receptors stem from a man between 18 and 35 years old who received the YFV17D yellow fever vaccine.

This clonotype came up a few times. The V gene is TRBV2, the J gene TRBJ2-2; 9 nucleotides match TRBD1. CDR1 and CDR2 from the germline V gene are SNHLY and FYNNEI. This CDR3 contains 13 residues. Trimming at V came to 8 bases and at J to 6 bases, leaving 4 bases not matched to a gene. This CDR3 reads CASDRGGPGELFF. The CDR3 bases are TGTGCCAGCGACAGGGGGGGACCCGGGGAGCTGTTTTTT. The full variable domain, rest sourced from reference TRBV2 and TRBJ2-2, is EPEVTQTPSHQVTQMGQEVILRCVPISNHLYFYWYRQILGQKVEFLVSFYNNEISEKSEIFDDQFSVERPDGSNFTLKIRSTKLEDSAMYFCASDRGGPGELFFGEGSRLTVL.

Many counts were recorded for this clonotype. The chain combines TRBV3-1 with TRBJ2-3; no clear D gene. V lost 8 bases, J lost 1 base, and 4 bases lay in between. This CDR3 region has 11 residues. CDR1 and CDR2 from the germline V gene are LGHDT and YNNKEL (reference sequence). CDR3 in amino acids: CASEGTDTQYF. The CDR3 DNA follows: TGTGCCAGCGAGGGCACAGATACGCAGTATTTT.

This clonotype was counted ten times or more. The CDR3 here is CASSLEPAGAGEQFF. CDR3 DNA sequence: TGCGCCAGCAGCTTGGAACCCGCGGGGGCGGGCGAGCAGTTCTTC. This rearrangement joins TRBV5-1 to TRBJ2-1, with D perhaps TRBD2 (7 bases). The CDR3 has 15 residues. The germline V gene has CDR1 SGHRS and CDR2 YFSETQ. The V end was cut by 0 bases, the J end by 10 bases, with 17 bases between.

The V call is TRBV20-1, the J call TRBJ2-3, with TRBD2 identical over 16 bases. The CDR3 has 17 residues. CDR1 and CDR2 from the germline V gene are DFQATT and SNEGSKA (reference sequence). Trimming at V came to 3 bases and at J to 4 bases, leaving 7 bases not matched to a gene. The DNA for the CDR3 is TGCAGTGCTAGGGATGCCGGGACTAGCGGGGGGGCAGATACGCAGTATTTT. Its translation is CSARDAGTSGGADTQYF.

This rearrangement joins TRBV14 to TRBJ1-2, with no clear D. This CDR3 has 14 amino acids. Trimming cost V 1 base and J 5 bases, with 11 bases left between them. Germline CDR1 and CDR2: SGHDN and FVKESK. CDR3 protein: CASSQGAVDYGYTF. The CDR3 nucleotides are TGTGCCAGCAGCCAAGGGGCCGTCGATTATGGCTACACCTTC.